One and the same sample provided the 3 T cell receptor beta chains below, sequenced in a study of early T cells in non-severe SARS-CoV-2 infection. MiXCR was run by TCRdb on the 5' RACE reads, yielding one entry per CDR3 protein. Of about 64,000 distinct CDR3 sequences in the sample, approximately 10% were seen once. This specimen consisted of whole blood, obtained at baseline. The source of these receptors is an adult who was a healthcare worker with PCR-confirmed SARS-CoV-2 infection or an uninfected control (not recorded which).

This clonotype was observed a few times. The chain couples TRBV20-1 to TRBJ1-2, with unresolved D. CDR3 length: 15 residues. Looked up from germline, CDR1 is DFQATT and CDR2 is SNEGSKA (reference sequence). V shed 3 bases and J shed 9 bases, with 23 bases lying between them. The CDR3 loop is CSARALDGVGFSYTF. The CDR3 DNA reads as TGCAGTGCTAGGGCCCTTGACGGGGTCGGTTTTAGCTACACCTTC.

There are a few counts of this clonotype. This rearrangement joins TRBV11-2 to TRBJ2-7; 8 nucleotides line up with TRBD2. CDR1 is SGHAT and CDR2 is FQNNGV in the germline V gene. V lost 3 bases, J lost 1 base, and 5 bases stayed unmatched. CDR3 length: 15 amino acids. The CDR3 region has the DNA TGTGCCAGCAGCTTCCGGCGGGGGGAATCCTACGAGCAGTACTTC. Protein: CASSFRRGESYEQYF.

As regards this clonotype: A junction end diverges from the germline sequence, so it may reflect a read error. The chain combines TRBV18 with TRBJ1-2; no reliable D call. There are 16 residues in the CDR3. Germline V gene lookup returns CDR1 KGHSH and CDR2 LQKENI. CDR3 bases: TGTGCCAGCTCCCCGTCGGATAGGTCCCGCTTCTATGGCTACATCTTC. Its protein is CASSPSDRSRFYGYIF.